One sample yielded the 16 T cell receptor beta chains listed below, sequenced in a study of shared clonotypes between healthy human individuals. The method was immunoSEQ multiplex PCR; TCRdb's version includes in-frame clones alone and lacks a portion of them. The table has 1.4 million or so clones, roughly 98.5% seen once. The sample consisted of naive CD4+ T cells sorted from blood. The subset is: CD45RA+ positively selected. Source of these receptors: a man aged 25-40 years in good health.

V usage is TRBV28 and J usage is TRBJ1-1; D gene unclear. CDR3 length: 12 amino acids. Trimming pared 6 bases from V and 5 bases from J, leaving 10 bases between. The germline CDR1 and CDR2 sequences are MDHEN and SYDVKM. This CDR3 is CASSPSWTEAFF. For the CDR3, the DNA is TGTGCCAGCAGCCCCTCGTGGACTGAAGCTTTCTTT.

This clone has a single count. V and J are TRBV19 and TRBJ2-1; 8 nucleotides match TRBD2. This CDR3 spans 14 amino acids. The trim removed 5 bases at V and 7 bases at J, leaving 7 bases unmatched. Germline-derived CDR1 and CDR2 are LNHDA and SQIVND (reference sequence). The CDR3 nucleotides read TGTGCCAGTAGTGCCCCCGGGAGGGCGAATGAGCAGTTCTTC. This sequence encodes CASSAPGRANEQFF.

The V call is TRBV5-1, the J call TRBJ2-1, with 10 bases fitting TRBD2. The CDR3 is made up of 15 amino acids. Per germline, CDR1 SGHRS and CDR2 YFSETQ. The V and J ends lost 4 bases and 6 bases, in that order; junction bases with no gene match: 7. The DNA for the CDR3 is TGCGCCAGCAGCGCAGCGGGAGGGTGGGCCAATGAGCAGTTCTTC. It is translated as CASSAAGGWANEQFF. Looking up the rest from reference TRBV5-1 and TRBJ2-1 gives the full variable domain: KAGVTQTPRYLIKTRGQQVTLSCSPISGHRSVSWYQQTPGQGLQFLFEYFSETQRNKGNFPGRFSGRQFSNSRSEMNVSTLELGDSALYLCASSAAGGWANEQFFGPGTRLTVL.

The V and J genes are TRBV5-1 and TRBJ2-2; TRBD1 or TRBD2 may be the D gene (5 bases each). Per the germline V gene, CDR1 is SGHRS and CDR2 is YFSETQ. CDR3 length: 14 residues. Trimming took off 2 bases at V and 2 bases at J, with 7 bases between the two ends. The CDR3 loop reads CASSFGTNTGELFF. The CDR3 DNA follows: TGCGCCAGCAGCTTTGGGACCAACACCGGGGAGCTGTTTTTT.

In its sample, this clone was seen once. Distinct nucleotide sequences in the sample also encode this CDR3. The CDR3 DNA reads as TGCGCCAGCAGCCTAGCCCCCTTGGGCGAGCAGTACTTC. Translating it yields CASSLAPLGEQYF. This sequence joins TRBV5-1 and TRBJ2-7; possible D gene TRBD2, 5 bases. There are 13 residues in the CDR3. Germline lookup yields CDR1 SGHRS and CDR2 YFSETQ. V was trimmed by 4 bases and J by 6 bases, leaving 14 bases between them.

The J gene is TRBJ2-7, the V gene TRBV28; D is ambiguous. The CDR3 extends over 15 amino acids. V dropped 6 bases and J dropped 0 bases, with 15 bases sitting between them. Per the germline V gene, CDR1 is MDHEN and CDR2 is SYDVKM. CDR3 in amino acids: CASRLSSWDSYEQYF. The CDR3 DNA sequence: TGTGCCAGCAGACTCTCTTCTTGGGACTCCTACGAGCAGTACTTC.

This clone came up once. The chain has TRBV7-9 and TRBJ2-1; D possibly corresponds to TRBD2 (6 bases). The germline CDR1 and CDR2 sequences are SEHNR and FQNEAQ (reference sequence). The CDR3 has 17 amino acids. With 4 bases removed from V and 15 bases from J, the gap between germline ends came to 31 bases. CDR3 coding DNA: TGTGCCAGCAGCTCCGACCTACTAGCATCTCCTGGGCCGGGCCGGTTCTTC. Residues: CASSSDLLASPGPGRFF.

The chain uses TRBV15 and TRBJ2-1; 8 bases map to TRBD2. Germline CDR1 and CDR2: LNHNV and YYDKDF (reference sequence). With 4 bases clipped from V and 5 bases from J, the junction kept 10 bases outside the gene matches. This CDR3 region has 16 residues. The CDR3 reads CATSIHWGLGNNEQFF. For the CDR3, the DNA is TGTGCCACCAGCATCCACTGGGGACTAGGGAACAATGAGCAGTTCTTC.

The rearrangement joins TRBV25-1 to TRBJ2-1, with D tentatively TRBD2 (6 bases). The V and J ends lost 8 bases and 7 bases respectively, with 18 bases between them. From germline, CDR1 is MGHDK and CDR2 SYGVNS. This CDR3 is built from 14 residues. The CDR3 region has the DNA TGTGCCAGCCGGCCGACGGGAGTAGCAAATGAGCAGTTCTTC. Translated: CASRPTGVANEQFF.

The chain joins TRBV5-1 to TRBJ2-1; no definite D call. Per the germline V gene, CDR1 is SGHRS and CDR2 is YFSETQ. This CDR3 comprises 17 residues. The V gene lost 0 bases and the J gene lost 0 bases, with 13 bases spanning the gap. The DNA for the CDR3 is TGCGCCAGCAGCTTGGGCCATGACGCAAGCTCCTACAATGAGCAGTTCTTC. Translation: CASSLGHDASSYNEQFF.

CDR3 region: CASSLDISGSGYNEQFF. The CDR3 DNA reads TGCGCCAGCAGCTTGGACATTAGCGGGAGCGGGTACAATGAGCAGTTCTTC. The V and J genes are TRBV5-1 and TRBJ2-1; TRBD2 matches 9 bases. There are 17 residues in the CDR3. Germline V gene lookup returns CDR1 SGHRS and CDR2 YFSETQ. Trimming at V came to 0 bases and at J to 4 bases, leaving 8 bases not matched to a gene.

This chain links TRBV5-5 with TRBJ2-2; D remains unclear. Germline V gene data show CDR1 as SGHKS and CDR2 as YYEKEE (reference sequence). The germline V and J ends were trimmed by 3 bases and 3 bases, with 6 bases remaining between them. The CDR3 covers 13 residues. CDR3 DNA sequence: TGTGCCAGCAGCTCTGTCGACACCGGGGAGCTGTTTTTT. It translates to CASSSVDTGELFF.

V is TRBV7-9 and J is TRBJ2-2; D is undetermined. Trimming took 1 base from V and 3 from J, leaving 12 bases between them. CDR3 length equals 16 residues. Germline V gene sequence: CDR1 SEHNR, CDR2 FQNEAQ (reference sequence). CDR3 in DNA: TGTGCCAGCAGCTTAGTAGCCGTAGAGTACACCGGGGAGCTGTTTTTT. This codes for CASSLVAVEYTGELFF.

The chain has TRBV7-2 and TRBJ1-4; no definite D call. V lost 2 bases, J lost 8 bases, and 12 bases lay in between. The CDR3 loop spans 14 amino acids. The germline V gene has CDR1 SGHTA and CDR2 FQGNSA. CDR3 loop: CASSLNLSGEKLFF. The CDR3 region has the DNA TGTGCCAGCAGCTTAAATCTATCGGGGGAAAAACTGTTTTTT.

V gene TRBV6-5 combines with J gene TRBJ1-1; no definite D call. Germline V CDR1 and CDR2: MNHEY, SVGAGI. There are 14 residues in the CDR3. Trimming stripped 7 bases from V and 4 bases from J, with 16 bases between. This CDR3 is CASTPRGAATEAFF. The CDR3 coding sequence is TGTGCCAGCACCCCGCGGGGTGCGGCCACTGAAGCTTTCTTT.

Notes on this clone: Its ends do not fully match the called genes, so a read error is possible. The chain joins TRBV4-1 to TRBJ1-2; tentative D call: TRBD1 (5 bases). The CDR3 sequence is 13 residues long. Germline lookup yields CDR1 MGHRA and CDR2 YSYEKL. The CDR3 loop is CASSQDKGFGLHF. The CDR3 DNA follows: TGCGCCAGCAGCCAAGATAAGGGGTTTGGCCTCCACTTC.